This paragraph covers one T cell receptor beta chain sequence. Its antigen is as yet unknown. The data were obtained in a study of cytomegalovirus exposure and HLA in healthy donors. Study observations and caveats: Certain sequence variants were highly shared and formed a cluster, and this cluster was likely a sequencing artifact. Across donors, most TCRs were seen rarely, yet some public ones were widespread. In a later analysis, V- and J-gene trimming of beta chains associated with a DCLRE1C missense variant, replicated independently.

The PCR was carried out with 60 Vbeta primers and 13 Jbeta primers. Repertoires were generated with immunoSEQ multiplex PCR, while TCRdb's copy carries only in-frame clones and drops some. The top ten clones hold more than 3.5% of a sample with about 83,000 clones, approximately 75% of them seen once. The length of the CDR3 is 15 residues. The rearrangement uses TRBV21-1 and TRBJ2-7; the table gives TRBD1 as D, unverified against the DNA. TRBV21-1 corresponds to a pseudogene. This TCR came from a man in his sixties in good health and CMV-seronegative. What was sequenced was PBMCs. The CDR3 loop is CASSVRDREPYEQYF. CDR3 nucleotide sequence: TGTGCCAGCAGCGTCCGGGACAGGGAACCCTACGAGCAGTACTTC.